The T cell receptor beta chain under discussion was sequenced for a study of blood T cell repertoires in COVID-19. About the research overall: PBMCs, B-cell-depleted T cells, or T cells were the source of the cDNA or gDNA that made up the material.

Per the original methods: From reference gene primer amplification, estimates of nucleated cell counts were derived. The method was immunoSEQ multiplex PCR; TCRdb's version includes in-frame clones alone and lacks a portion of them. The V and J calls and the clone size are those of that table, but D and trimming were determined from the DNA. Here the sample spans roughly 330,000 clones, around 90% being singletons. V lost 3 bases and J lost 6; bases outside the gene matches: 14. The CDR3 contains 16 residues. Germline V gene lookup returns CDR1 SGHTA and CDR2 FQGNSA. Among Cohort 3 donors, those recovered had two negative PCRs, clearance, or symptom resolution.

The chain links TRBV7-2 to TRBJ2-7; the match to TRBD1 covers 7 bases. The sequenced material came from PBMCs or T cells enriched from blood (not recorded which). The sequence came from a woman aged 25 to 39 who had recovered from COVID-19. CDR3 in amino acids: CASSLGEILTGTEQYF. CDR3 nucleotides: TGTGCCAGCAGCTTGGGCGAAATTTTGACAGGGACCGAGCAGTACTTC.